The 24 T cell receptor beta chains presented below share a single source sample, sequenced in a study of blood T cell repertoires in COVID-19. Sequenced by immunoSEQ multiplex PCR; TCRdb stores in-frame clones only, minus some. The table shows under 250,000 clones, with around 80% occurring only once. The specimen was peripheral blood. Receptors originate from a man aged 40-49 years with acute or convalescent COVID-19.

The chain couples TRBV7-9 to TRBJ2-3; D gene ambiguous. CDR1 is SEHNR, CDR2 FQNEAQ, per germline (reference sequence). The CDR3 has 12 residues. V gave up 5 bases and J gave up 0 bases, with 3 bases separating them. The CDR3 protein is CASSPSTDTQYF. The CDR3 DNA reads as TGTGCCAGCAGCCCGAGCACAGATACGCAGTATTTT.

This clone was observed a single time. The DNA for the CDR3 is TGTGCCACATCTAAGGACTACTTAGAAGCACAAGAGACCCAGTACTTC. Translation: CATSKDYLEAQETQYF. The chain combines TRBV10-3 with TRBJ2-5, with a tentative D call TRBD2 (6 bases). V lost 10 bases and J lost 2, with 23 bases in between. The germline V gene has CDR1 ENHRY and CDR2 SYGVKD. This CDR3 comprises 16 residues.

CDR3 region: CASSSPGLQPQHF. CDR3 in DNA: TGTGCCAGCAGCTCCCCGGGTCTTCAGCCCCAGCATTTT. V usage is TRBV7-9 and J usage is TRBJ1-5; D is undetermined. The V end was cut by 4 bases, the J end by 6 bases, with 10 bases between. Germline V gene lookup returns CDR1 SEHNR and CDR2 FQNEAQ (reference sequence). The CDR3 is 13 amino acids.

This chain links TRBV9 with TRBJ2-1; the match to TRBD2 covers 11 bases. V dropped 4 bases and J dropped 9; count of bases not matched to a gene: 6. This CDR3 region has 14 residues. Germline values: CDR1 SGDLS, CDR2 YYNGEE. Written as DNA, the CDR3 is TGTGCCAGCAGCACTAGCGGGAGTAAGGGTGAGCAGTTCTTC. This encodes CASSTSGSKGEQFF.

The chain recombines TRBV10-2 with TRBJ2-2; D might be TRBD1 (6 bases). CDR1 is WSHSY, CDR2 SAAADI, per germline. The CDR3 length is 16 residues. Trimming removed 3 bases at V and 5 bases at J, with 16 bases between. CDR3 amino acids: CASSELATGTTGELFF. CDR3 nucleotides: TGCGCCAGCAGTGAATTGGCTACAGGGACGACCGGGGAGCTGTTTTTT.

The chain carries TRBV5-4 and TRBJ1-2; D gene uncertain. Germline lookup yields CDR1 SGHNT and CDR2 YYREEE (reference sequence). Trimming removed 3 bases at V and 1 base at J, with 13 bases between. The CDR3 totals 15 residues. This chain's CDR3 is CASSSPGDLNYGYTF. Here the CDR3 DNA reads TGTGCCAGCAGCTCGCCGGGAGATCTTAACTATGGCTACACCTTC.

This chain joins TRBV30 and TRBJ1-2; D is possibly TRBD1 (5 bases). CDR1 is GTSNPN and CDR2 is SVGIG in the germline V gene (reference sequence). Trimming stripped 5 bases from V and 5 bases from J, with 15 bases between. The CDR3 spans 13 residues. Written as DNA, the CDR3 is TGTGCCTGGGTCGACAGCTGGGGTTATGGCTACACCTTC. This codes for CAWVDSWGYGYTF. The full variable domain, in which reference TRBV30 and TRBJ1-2 provide the parts outside the CDR3, is SQTIHQWPATLVQPVGSPLSLECTVEGTSNPNLYWYRQAAGRGLQLLFYSVGIGQISSEVPQNLSASRPQDRQFILSSKKLLLSDSGFYLCAWVDSWGYGYTFGSGTRLTVV.

The chain combines TRBV5-6 with TRBJ2-1; 7 bases map to TRBD2. V dropped 3 bases and J dropped 1; count of bases not matched to a gene: 7. CDR3 length equals 16 residues. Germline CDR1 SGHDT, CDR2 YYEEEE. The CDR3 DNA is TGTGCCAGCAGCTGGGGAGGGCCTAGGTCCTACAATGAGCAGTTCTTC. This encodes CASSWGGPRSYNEQFF.

The CDR3 here is CASSPGGGHGTEAFF. In nucleotides, the CDR3 is TGTGCCAGCAGCCCGGGCGGAGGGCACGGCACTGAAGCTTTCTTT. This sequence joins TRBV7-9 and TRBJ1-1; D is undetermined. The length of the CDR3 is 15 residues. The V and J ends lost 5 bases and 4 bases respectively, with 17 bases between them. Germline-derived CDR1 and CDR2 are SEHNR and FQNEAQ (reference sequence).

As concerns this clone: Other DNA sequences of this sample code for an identical CDR3. CDR3 bases: TGTGCCAGCAGTTTAACAGGGGCCCAGCCCCAGCATTTT. This sequence encodes CASSLTGAQPQHF. J is TRBJ1-5 and V is TRBV12-3 or TRBV12-4; 7 positions agree with TRBD1. J gave up 7 bases and V 2 bases, and 2 bases lay outside the gene matches. The CDR3 is made up of 13 amino acids.

This clone was counted a single time. This chain links TRBV19 with TRBJ1-6; D gene uncertain. Trimming took 5 bases from V and 7 from J, leaving 15 bases between them. The germline CDR1 and CDR2 sequences are LNHDA and SQIVND (reference sequence). This CDR3 comprises 15 residues. In DNA form, the CDR3 reads TGTGCCAGTAGTGCCGGACTTGGAAGAAATTCACCCCTCCACTTT. Translation gives CASSAGLGRNSPLHF. The variable domain in full, with the rest retrieved from reference TRBV19 and TRBJ1-6, is DGGITQSPKYLFRKEGQNVTLSCEQNLNHDAMYWYRQDPGQGLRLIYYSQIVNDFQKGDIAEGYSVSREKKESFPLTVTSAQKNPTAFYLCASSAGLGRNSPLHFGNGTRLTVT.

The chain uses TRBV19 and TRBJ1-5; D remains unclear. Trimming took off 8 bases at V and 4 bases at J, with 15 bases between the two ends. From germline, CDR1 is LNHDA and CDR2 SQIVND (reference sequence). The CDR3 has 14 amino acids. The CDR3 bases are TGTGCCAGTTGGCAGAGAGGGTCTAATCAGCCCCAGCATTTT. Protein product: CASWQRGSNQPQHF.

The sample holds one count of this clone. V and J are TRBV4-2 and TRBJ1-5; 11 bases agree with TRBD1. Trimming took 2 bases from V and 7 from J; bases not matched to a gene: 7. The CDR3 runs to 16 residues. In germline, CDR1 is LGHNA, CDR2 YNFKEQ. CDR3 coding DNA: TGTGCCAGCAGCCAAATGGACAGGGGGCGCGCCCAGCCCCAGCATTTT. This translates into CASSQMDRGRAQPQHF.

The J gene is TRBJ2-7, the V gene TRBV2; TRBD1 might be the D (6 bases). From germline, CDR1 is SNHLY and CDR2 FYNNEI. Trimming left V 5 bases short and J 6 bases short, with 17 bases between. This CDR3 is 14 amino acids long. CDR3 nucleotide sequence: TGTGCCAGCAGTCGAGGACAGACATGGGGCGAGCAGTACTTC. As protein: CASSRGQTWGEQYF.

CDR3 nucleotide sequence: TGTGCCAGCAGCTTAGCGCAGCGGGGGGATGGCTACACCTTC. Translated, it gives CASSLAQRGDGYTF. This chain uses TRBV7-2 with TRBJ1-2; tentatively, D is TRBD1 (5 bases). There are 14 residues in the CDR3. V was pared by 0 bases and J by 6 bases, with 11 bases between. Germline V gene data show CDR1 as SGHTA and CDR2 as FQGNSA. The full variable domain, completed using reference TRBV7-2 and TRBJ1-2, is GAGVSQSPSNKVTEKGKDVELRCDPISGHTALYWYRQSLGQGLEFLIYFQGNSAPDKSGLPSDRFSAERTGGSVSTLTIQRTQQEDSAVYLCASSLAQRGDGYTFGSGTRLTVV.

The CDR3 DNA reads as TGTGCCAGCAGCCCGCAGTGGGGGGGCACTGAAGCTTTCTTT. Protein sequence: CASSPQWGGTEAFF. The rearrangement links TRBV3-1 (or the pseudogene TRBV3-2) to TRBJ1-1, with D perhaps TRBD1 (5 bases). Germline V gene sequence: CDR1 LGHDT, CDR2 YNNKEL (reference sequence). The CDR3 runs 14 residues. V was shortened by 4 bases and J by 4 bases, with 13 bases between the two germline ends.

This chain joins TRBV18 and TRBJ2-7, with TRBD1 matching over 9 bases. V gave up 4 bases and J gave up 3 bases; unmatched junction bases: 4. The CDR3 runs 14 residues. From germline, CDR1 is KGHSH and CDR2 LQKENI. CDR3 DNA: TGTGCCAGCTCACTCCGGGACAGGGACTACGAGCAGTACTTC. As protein: CASSLRDRDYEQYF.

This clone was seen more than once but under ten times. The chain joins TRBV18 to TRBJ1-1; D gene ambiguous. Deletions cut 5 bases from V and 5 bases from J, with 9 bases between. This CDR3 is 12 amino acids long. Germline assignment: CDR1 KGHSH and CDR2 LQKENI. CDR3 protein: CASSATGTEAFF. The DNA of the CDR3 is TGTGCCAGCTCAGCAACGGGGACTGAAGCTTTCTTT.

The rearrangement uses TRBV18 and TRBJ1-5, with TRBD1 matching over 8 bases. In germline, CDR1 is KGHSH, CDR2 LQKENI. This CDR3 comprises 16 residues. V shed 5 bases, J shed 0 bases, and the junction held 6 bases outside the gene matches. The CDR3 region has the DNA TGTGCCAGCTCAGAAACAGGGGGAAATAGCAATCAGCCCCAGCATTTT. Translating it yields CASSETGGNSNQPQHF.

V is TRBV7-3 and J is TRBJ2-5, with D maybe TRBD1 (5 bases). The germline CDR1 and CDR2 sequences are SGHTA and FQGTGA. The CDR3 covers 13 residues. The V and J ends lost 2 bases and 3 bases respectively, with 7 bases between them. Written as DNA, the CDR3 is TGTGCCAGCAGCTTAGACAGAGAAGAGACCCAGTACTTC. Encoded protein: CASSLDREETQYF.

The CDR3 DNA is TGTGCCAGCAGCCACGTCAGCGGGGTCCTGGATACGCAGTATTTT. As protein: CASSHVSGVLDTQYF. This chain uses TRBV3-1 (or the pseudogene TRBV3-2) with TRBJ2-3; 7 positions match TRBD2. V trimming: 3 bases; J trimming: 6 bases; junction bases outside the gene matches: 9. Per the germline V gene, CDR1 is LGHDT and CDR2 is YNNKEL (reference sequence). This CDR3 spans 15 amino acids.

The chain combines TRBV9 with TRBJ2-5; 7 positions match TRBD1. The germline gives CDR1 SGDLS, CDR2 YYNGEE. With V trimmed by 2 bases and J by 2 bases, 3 bases remained unmatched. The CDR3 is 14 residues long. The CDR3 bases are TGTGCCAGCAGCGTTGGGACAGAACAAGAGACCCAGTACTTC. Translated: CASSVGTEQETQYF. The whole variable domain, filled in from reference TRBV9 and TRBJ2-5, reads DSGVTQTPKHLITATGQRVTLRCSPRSGDLSVYWYQQSLDQGLQFLIQYYNGEERAKGNILERFSAQQFPDLHSELNLSSLELGDSALYFCASSVGTEQETQYFGPGTRLLVL.

The chain recombines TRBV18 with TRBJ1-1; D gene unclear. Per germline, CDR1 KGHSH and CDR2 LQKENI. With 4 bases removed from V and 2 bases from J, the gap between germline ends came to 17 bases. The CDR3 totals 16 residues. CDR3 region: CASSLSGNPENTEAFF. CDR3 DNA sequence: TGTGCCAGCTCACTCTCAGGTAATCCGGAAAACACTGAAGCTTTCTTT.

V gene TRBV5-4 combines with J gene TRBJ1-4; a weak D match, TRBD1 (5 bases). CDR1 and CDR2 from the germline V gene are SGHNT and YYREEE (reference sequence). V lost 1 base and J lost 4, with 8 bases in between. The CDR3 is 14 residues long. CDR3 sequence (DNA): TGTGCCAGCAGCTTGAAGGGGCTTAATGAAAAACTGTTTTTT. This codes for CASSLKGLNEKLFF.